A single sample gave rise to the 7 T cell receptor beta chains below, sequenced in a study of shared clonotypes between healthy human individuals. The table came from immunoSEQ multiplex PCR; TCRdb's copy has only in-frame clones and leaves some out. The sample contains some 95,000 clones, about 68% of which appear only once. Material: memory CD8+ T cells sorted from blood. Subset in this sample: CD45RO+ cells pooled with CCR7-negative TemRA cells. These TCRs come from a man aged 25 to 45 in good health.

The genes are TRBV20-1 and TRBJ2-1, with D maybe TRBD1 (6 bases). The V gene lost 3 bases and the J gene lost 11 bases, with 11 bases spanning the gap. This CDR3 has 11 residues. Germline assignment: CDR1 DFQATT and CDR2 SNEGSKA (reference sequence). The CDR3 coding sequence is TGCAGTGCTAGTACGGGACACCAGCAGTTCTTC. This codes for CSASTGHQQFF.

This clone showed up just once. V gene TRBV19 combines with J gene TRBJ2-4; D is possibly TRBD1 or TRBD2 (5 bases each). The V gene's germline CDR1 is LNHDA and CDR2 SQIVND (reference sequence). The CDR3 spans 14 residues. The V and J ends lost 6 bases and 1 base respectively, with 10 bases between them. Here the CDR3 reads CASSSRDAKNIQYF. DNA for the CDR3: TGTGCCAGTAGCTCCAGGGACGCCAAAAACATTCAGTACTTC.

CDR3: CASSLGLATDTQYF. CDR3 bases: TGTGCCAGCAGCCTGGGACTAGCGACAGATACGCAGTATTTT. This chain uses TRBV7-9 with TRBJ2-3, with 10 bases fitting TRBD2. The trim removed 5 bases at V and 3 bases at J, leaving 2 bases unmatched. Germline V lookup: CDR1 SEHNR, CDR2 FQNEAQ (reference sequence). This CDR3 region has 14 residues. Using reference TRBV7-9 and TRBJ2-3 for the parts outside the CDR3, the full variable domain is DTGVSQNPRHKITKRGQNVTFRCDPISEHNRLYWYRQTLGQGPEFLTYFQNEAQLEKSRLLSDRFSAERPKGSFSTLEIQRTEQGDSAMYLCASSLGLATDTQYFGPGTRLTVL.

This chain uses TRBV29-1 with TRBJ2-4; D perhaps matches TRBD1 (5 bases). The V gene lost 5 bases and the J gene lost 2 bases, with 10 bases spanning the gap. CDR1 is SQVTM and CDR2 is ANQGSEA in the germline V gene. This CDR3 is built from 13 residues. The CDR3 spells CSVIDSPKNIQYF. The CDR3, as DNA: TGCAGCGTTATTGACAGTCCCAAAAACATTCAGTACTTC.

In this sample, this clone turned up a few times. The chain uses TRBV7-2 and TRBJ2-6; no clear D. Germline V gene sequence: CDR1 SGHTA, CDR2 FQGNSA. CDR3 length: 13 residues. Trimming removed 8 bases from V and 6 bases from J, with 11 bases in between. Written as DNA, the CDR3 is TGTGCCAGCTCCCCGCTGCAGGCCAACGTCCTGACTTTC. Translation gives CASSPLQANVLTF.

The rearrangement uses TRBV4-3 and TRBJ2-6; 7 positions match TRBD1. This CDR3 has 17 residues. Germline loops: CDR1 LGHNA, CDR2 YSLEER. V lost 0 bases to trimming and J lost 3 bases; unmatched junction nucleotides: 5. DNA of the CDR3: TGCGCCAGCAGCCAAGACAGGGGGTTAAGTGGGGCCAACGTCCTGACTTTC. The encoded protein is CASSQDRGLSGANVLTF.

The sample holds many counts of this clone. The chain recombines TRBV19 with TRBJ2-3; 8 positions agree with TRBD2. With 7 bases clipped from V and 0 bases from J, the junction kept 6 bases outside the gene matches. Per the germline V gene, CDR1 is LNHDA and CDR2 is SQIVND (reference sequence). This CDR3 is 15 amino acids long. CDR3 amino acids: CASKIAGTSTDTQYF. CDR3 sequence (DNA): TGTGCCAGTAAGATAGCGGGAACCAGCACAGATACGCAGTATTTT.